One sample yielded the 16 T cell receptor beta chains listed below, sequenced in a study of cytomegalovirus exposure and HLA in healthy donors. PCR amplification relied on 60 Vbeta primers (plus 13 Jbeta primers). Some clones are missing from TCRdb's copy, which holds only in-frame ones; the method was immunoSEQ multiplex PCR. The table lists 95,000 to 150,000 clones, roughly 80% of them singletons. What was sequenced was PBMCs. The receptors originated from a female donor in good health and CMV-seropositive.

The CDR3 DNA is TGTGCCAGCAGCTCTAGCTACTCCGGGCTCAGTACTGAAGCTTTCTTT. This encodes CASSSSYSGLSTEAFF. The rearrangement uses TRBV7-2 and TRBJ1-1; D gene ambiguous. Germline-derived CDR1 and CDR2 are SGHTA and FQGNSA. The CDR3 runs to 16 residues. The V end lost 4 bases, the J end lost 5 bases, and 20 bases lay between the germline ends. The full variable domain, in which reference TRBV7-2 and TRBJ1-1 provide the parts outside the CDR3, is GAGVSQSPSNKVTEKGKDVELRCDPISGHTALYWYRQSLGQGLEFLIYFQGNSAPDKSGLPSDRFSAERTGGSVSTLTIQRTQQEDSAVYLCASSSSYSGLSTEAFFGQGTRLTVV.

The J gene is TRBJ1-5, the V gene TRBV7-2; 7 bases line up with TRBD1. Trimming cost V 5 bases and J 7 bases; bases outside gene matches: 8. Germline V lookup: CDR1 SGHTA, CDR2 FQGNSA. The CDR3 runs to 14 residues. CDR3 sequence (DNA): TGTGCCAGCAGCCGAGGGGGCGGACGGCAGCCCCAGCATTTT. It translates to CASSRGGGRQPQHF.

V and J are TRBV11-1 and TRBJ1-3; D not certain. Trimming shortened V by 1 base and J by 1 base, and 8 bases separated the two germline ends. The CDR3 is 15 amino acids. CDR1 is SGHAT, CDR2 FQDESV, per germline (reference sequence). In DNA form, the CDR3 reads TGTGCCAGCAGCTTAGAGACAAGATCTGGAAACACCATATATTTT. The encoded protein is CASSLETRSGNTIYF.

The chain combines TRBV19 with TRBJ1-2, with D hard to call. The germline CDR1 and CDR2 sequences are LNHDA and SQIVND (reference sequence). Deletions cut 8 bases from V and 1 base from J, with 8 bases between. CDR3 length equals 12 residues. The DNA for the CDR3 is TGTGCCAGTGGCCACGTTAACTATGGCTACACCTTC. Its protein product is CASGHVNYGYTF.

This chain connects TRBV6-1 to TRBJ1-1, with 9 bases that match TRBD1. Trimming at V came to 3 bases and at J to 2 bases, leaving 10 bases not matched to a gene. CDR3 size: 17 residues. Germline CDR1 MNHNS, CDR2 SASEGT. The CDR3 sequence: CASSDGWRDRDNTEAFF. CDR3 coding DNA: TGTGCCAGCAGTGATGGTTGGAGGGACAGGGATAACACTGAAGCTTTCTTT.

V and J are TRBV6-6 and TRBJ1-4; D is undetermined. The ends were cut back, 6 bases at V and 4 bases at J, with 12 bases in the middle. The CDR3 sequence is 14 residues long. Germline loops: CDR1 MNHNY, CDR2 SVGAGI (reference sequence). CDR3 DNA: TGTGCCAGCAGGTTGAGTGGAGATAATGAAAAACTGTTTTTT. The encoded protein is CASRLSGDNEKLFF.

This clone was found a few times. The CDR3 reads CASRDSPNEKLFF. The CDR3 region has the DNA TGCGCCAGCAGGGACAGTCCTAATGAAAAACTGTTTTTT. The gene calls are TRBV5-1 and TRBJ1-4; the D gene is possibly TRBD1 (6 bases). Trimming took off 5 bases at V and 3 bases at J, with 8 bases between the two ends. This CDR3 comprises 13 residues. Germline V gene sequence: CDR1 SGHRS, CDR2 YFSETQ.

This chain uses TRBV6-5 with TRBJ1-6; D gene ambiguous. Trimming stripped 2 bases from V and 14 bases from J, with 13 bases between. CDR1 is MNHEY, CDR2 SVGAGI, per germline. CDR3 length: 13 amino acids. Here the CDR3 reads CASSYQEGRALHF. The CDR3 coding sequence is TGTGCCAGCAGTTACCAGGAGGGCAGAGCCCTCCACTTT.

The rearrangement joins TRBV5-5 to TRBJ1-4; the D gene is possibly TRBD1 (5 bases). CDR3 length: 12 amino acids. V was clipped by 4 bases and J by 7 bases, with 8 bases between them. Looked up from germline, CDR1 is SGHKS and CDR2 is YYEKEE (reference sequence). The CDR3 protein is CASSQTAEKLFF. Here the CDR3 DNA reads TGTGCCAGCAGCCAGACAGCTGAAAAACTGTTTTTT.

This clone was counted only a few times. This chain links TRBV6-6 with TRBJ1-5; D not resolved. Between the trimmed V and J ends, which lost 4 bases and 5 bases, there was a span of 9 bases. The CDR3 runs 13 residues. The germline gives CDR1 MNHNY, CDR2 SVGAGI (reference sequence). The CDR3 DNA follows: TGTGCCAGCAGTTCCCGGGGTTATCAGCCCCAGCATTTT. This sequence encodes CASSSRGYQPQHF.

The rearrangement joins TRBV9 to TRBJ1-6, with D unclear. The CDR3 loop spans 16 amino acids. Trimming removed 4 bases at V and 5 bases at J, with 16 bases between. Germline V gene data show CDR1 as SGDLS and CDR2 as YYNGEE. CDR3 protein: CASSFGKGSHNSPLHF. The CDR3 bases are TGTGCCAGCAGCTTCGGGAAGGGCTCGCATAATTCACCCCTCCACTTT. Using reference TRBV9 and TRBJ1-6 for the parts outside the CDR3, the full variable domain is DSGVTQTPKHLITATGQRVTLRCSPRSGDLSVYWYQQSLDQGLQFLIQYYNGEERAKGNILERFSAQQFPDLHSELNLSSLELGDSALYFCASSFGKGSHNSPLHFGNGTRLTVT.

This rearrangement joins TRBV4-2 to TRBJ1-5, with 7 bases identical to TRBD1. Germline V gene lookup returns CDR1 LGHNA and CDR2 YNFKEQ. Trimming at V came to 3 bases and at J to 5 bases, leaving 7 bases not matched to a gene. The CDR3 length is 15 residues. For the CDR3, the DNA is TGTGCCAGCAGCCAGTCCTACAGGGGAGATCAGCCCCAGCATTTT. Amino acids: CASSQSYRGDQPQHF.

The rearrangement joins TRBV5-1 to TRBJ2-1, with D possibly TRBD1 on 6 matching bases. Trimming removed 4 bases from V and 4 bases from J, with 18 bases in between. CDR1 is SGHRS and CDR2 is YFSETQ in the germline V gene. The CDR3 contains 16 residues. The CDR3: CASSHGAGATYNEQFF. DNA of the CDR3: TGCGCCAGCAGCCACGGGGCAGGGGCCACATACAATGAGCAGTTCTTC. Drawing the rest from reference TRBV5-1 and TRBJ2-1, the complete variable domain is KAGVTQTPRYLIKTRGQQVTLSCSPISGHRSVSWYQQTPGQGLQFLFEYFSETQRNKGNFPGRFSGRQFSNSRSEMNVSTLELGDSALYLCASSHGAGATYNEQFFGPGTRLTVL.

The chain combines TRBV6-1 with TRBJ1-1, with TRBD1 as a possible D gene (6 bases). The CDR3 is made up of 14 amino acids. Germline V lookup: CDR1 MNHNS, CDR2 SASEGT. Trimming shortened V by 6 bases and J by 0 bases, and 11 bases separated the two germline ends. CDR3 protein: CASRDSSLNTEAFF. DNA of the CDR3: TGTGCCAGCAGGGACAGTTCTTTGAACACTGAAGCTTTCTTT.

The chain uses TRBV7-3 and TRBJ2-6, with TRBD1 identical over 11 bases. V dropped 5 bases and J dropped 2; count of bases not matched to a gene: 11. The CDR3 runs 19 residues. Germline V gene data show CDR1 as SGHTA and CDR2 as FQGTGA. DNA of the CDR3: TGTGCCAGCAGCCTCGGACAGGGGGCAGCTCCGCCTGGGGCCAACGTCCTGACTTTC. Translated, it gives CASSLGQGAAPPGANVLTF.

This sequence joins TRBV4-3 and TRBJ1-1; tentatively, D is TRBD1 (5 bases). Per the germline V gene, CDR1 is LGHNA and CDR2 is YSLEER. The length of the CDR3 is 16 residues. V was pared by 1 base and J by 0 bases, with 12 bases between. CDR3 region: CASSQGEGAVNTEAFF. As DNA, the CDR3 is TGCGCCAGCAGCCAAGGGGAAGGGGCCGTGAACACTGAAGCTTTCTTT.